This T cell receptor (beta chain) was recovered during a study of graft-versus-host responses after intestinal transplantation. Study-level background: Each of the recipients got a multivisceral, liver-intestinal, or isolated intestinal transplant.

The CDR3 extends over 14 amino acids. Germline V gene sequence: CDR1 LNHDA, CDR2 SQIVND (reference sequence). V was cut by 6 bases and J by 6 bases, with 14 bases left in between. Sequencing was performed with immunoSEQ multiplex PCR; in TCRdb, only in-frame clones are kept and a portion is missing. The profile shows roughly 56,000 clones, more than 75% of them singletons. About this clone: Its antigen is still unknown.

Findings and caveats of the study: Those patients showing graft-donor T cell macrochimerism displayed high graft-versus-host to host-versus-graft clonal ratios in allografts.

This material consisted of PBMCs, taken about 120 days after intestinal transplantation. The V call is TRBV19, the J call TRBJ2-2, with D tentatively TRBD1 (5 bases). The TCR was taken from a human patient who received an intestinal transplant, so some T cells may come from the graft donor. The CDR3 loop reads CASRPTVGPGELFF. CDR3 sequence (DNA): TGTGCCAGTAGGCCGACAGTTGGTCCCGGGGAGCTGTTTTTT. Full variable domain (missing parts from reference TRBV19 and TRBJ2-2): DGGITQSPKYLFRKEGQNVTLSCEQNLNHDAMYWYRQDPGQGLRLIYYSQIVNDFQKGDIAEGYSVSREKKESFPLTVTSAQKNPTAFYLCASRPTVGPGELFFGEGSRLTVL.